The 6 T cell receptor beta chains below all came from one sample that was sequenced in a study of T-cell memory formation after mild COVID-19. TCRdb called the 5' RACE reads again in MiXCR, with one record for every CDR3 protein. In the table there are fewer than 550,000 distinct CDR3 sequences, 20% of which are singletons. The specimen sequenced was PBMCs or a T cell subset sorted from them (not recorded which). The receptors here all came from an adult woman who had mild COVID-19 (a few samples of this study predate the infection). Cell type and time point are not known.

The chain is built from TRBV7-9 and TRBJ1-2, with D hard to call. This CDR3 has 11 amino acids. V lost 4 bases and J 8 bases, leaving 8 bases between the germline ends. The germline V gene encodes CDR1 SEHNR and CDR2 FQNEAQ (reference sequence). The chain's CDR3 is CASSSAAGYTF. The CDR3 nucleotides are TGTGCCAGCAGCTCGGCGGCGGGCTACACCTTC.

This clonotype was observed a handful of times. The chain employs TRBV7-8 and TRBJ2-3, with no clear D. V dropped 5 bases and J dropped 5 bases, with 17 bases sitting between them. The CDR3 has 15 residues. Germline-derived CDR1 and CDR2 are SGHVS and FQNEAQ. The CDR3 nucleotides are TGTGCCAGCAGCCCCTCGCCCGAGTCGAGAGATACGCAGTATTTT. Its protein product is CASSPSPESRDTQYF.

This clonotype was picked up a small number of times. The genes are TRBV5-1 and TRBJ2-7; 7 bases map to TRBD1. The CDR3 length is 15 residues. The J segment lost 2 bases and the V segment lost 3 bases, leaving 8 bases of the junction unmatched. Germline CDR1 reads SGHRS; CDR2 reads YFSETQ. The CDR3 region has the DNA TGCGCCAGCAGCTCCCGACAGGGTGGGACCTACGAGCAGTACTTC. It yields the protein CASSSRQGGTYEQYF.

Only a few counts were recorded for this clonotype. This chain uses TRBV3-1 with TRBJ2-1; either TRBD1 or TRBD2 may fit D (5 bases each). The CDR3 length is 14 residues. The germline CDR1 and CDR2 sequences are LGHDT and YNNKEL (reference sequence). The ends were cut back, 0 bases at V and 7 bases at J, with 10 bases in the middle. CDR3 DNA sequence: TGTGCCAGCAGCCAAGACCTAGCAGGGAATGAGCAGTTCTTC. It is translated as CASSQDLAGNEQFF.

DNA for the CDR3: TGTGCCAGCAGCCTGGGGGCGGGACAGGGAGTTTACGAGCAGTACTTC. Its protein is CASSLGAGQGVYEQYF. The rearrangement links TRBV5-4 to TRBJ2-7, with 9 nucleotides matching TRBD1. Germline V gene data show CDR1 as SGHNT and CDR2 as YYREEE (reference sequence). V trimming: 4 bases; J trimming: 4 bases; junction bases outside the gene matches: 12. The length of the CDR3 is 16 residues.

This clonotype was seen a few times. This sequence joins TRBV12-3 or TRBV12-4 and TRBJ1-4, with D perhaps matching TRBD1 (5 bases). The CDR3 has 12 amino acids. The V and J ends lost 8 bases and 17 bases respectively, with 21 bases between them. CDR3 nucleotide sequence: TGTGCCAGCTCCCCGCTCGGGACCGAGCGATTTTTT. It translates to CASSPLGTERFF.